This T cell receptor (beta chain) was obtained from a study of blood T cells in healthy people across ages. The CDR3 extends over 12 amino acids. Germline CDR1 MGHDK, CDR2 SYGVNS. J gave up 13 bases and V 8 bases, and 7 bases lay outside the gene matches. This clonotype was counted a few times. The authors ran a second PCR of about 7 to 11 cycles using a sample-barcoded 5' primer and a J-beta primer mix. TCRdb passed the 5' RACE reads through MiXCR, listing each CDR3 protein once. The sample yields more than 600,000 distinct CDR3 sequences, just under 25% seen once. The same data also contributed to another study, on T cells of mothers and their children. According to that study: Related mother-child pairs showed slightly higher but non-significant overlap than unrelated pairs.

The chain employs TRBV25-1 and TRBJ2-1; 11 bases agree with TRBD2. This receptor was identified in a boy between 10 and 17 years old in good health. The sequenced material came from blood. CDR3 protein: CASLTSGKEQFF. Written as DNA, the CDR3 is TGTGCCAGCCTGACTAGCGGGAAAGAACAGTTCTTC.